The 3 T cell receptor beta chains below come from one sample, sequenced in a study of blood T cells in healthy people across ages. A second about 6 to 12 cycle PCR used barcoded and J-beta primers. TCRdb re-derived calls from the 5' RACE reads in MiXCR, one entry per CDR3 protein. The profile shows 600,000 to 650,000 distinct CDR3 sequences, under 70% of them singletons. The sequencing sample was made of blood. Every receptor here comes from a man aged 55 to 69 in good health.

V and J are TRBV2 and TRBJ1-6, with D perhaps matching TRBD1 (5 bases). Per the germline V gene, CDR1 is SNHLY and CDR2 is FYNNEI. The CDR3 spans 15 residues. V lost 7 bases and J 5 bases, leaving 15 bases between the germline ends. As DNA, the CDR3 is TGTGCCAGCACCACCGGGACGGGGAATAATTCACCCCTCCACTTT. Residues: CASTTGTGNNSPLHF.

This sequence joins TRBV29-1 and TRBJ1-1, with D unclear. Trimming pared 3 bases from V and 5 bases from J, leaving 7 bases between. The CDR3 contains 11 residues. Germline V gives CDR1 SQVTM, CDR2 ANQGSEA. CDR3: CSVDDLTEAFF. The CDR3 nucleotides are TGCAGCGTTGATGACTTAACTGAAGCTTTCTTT. Variable domain in full (rest from reference TRBV29-1 and TRBJ1-1): SAVISQKPSRDICQRGTSLTIQCQVDSQVTMMFWYRQQPGQSLTLIATANQGSEATYESGFVIDKFPISRPNLTFSTLTVSNMSPEDSSIYLCSVDDLTEAFFGQGTRLTVV.

This rearrangement joins TRBV28 to TRBJ1-2; weak D call: TRBD1 (6 bases). V gave up 5 bases and J gave up 4 bases, with 14 bases separating them. The CDR3 extends over 14 amino acids. CDR1 is MDHEN, CDR2 SYDVKM, per germline. This CDR3 reads CASSTGTWGYGYTF. Here the CDR3 DNA reads TGTGCCAGCAGTACAGGGACCTGGGGCTATGGCTACACCTTC.